A selection of T cell receptor beta chains follows, all from one sample in a study of shared clonotypes between healthy human individuals. Measured with immunoSEQ multiplex PCR; TCRdb has only the in-frame clones, and not every one. The table has about 480,000 clones, over 75% seen once. What was sequenced was PBMCs. These receptors were taken from a woman in her thirties or forties in good health. Some clones in this sample may be carry-over from other donors' samples. Each CDR3 is given with its conserved first and last residue. Each record gives: V gene, D gene, J gene, clone size, CDR3 DNA, CDR3 protein. The D gene is left open where the match is weak. The size entry is marked missing in some rows and otherwise reads once, few, many or a size class.

>TRBV9|TRBD1|TRBJ2-7|once
TGTGCCAGCAGCTCGACAGGGTGGGCCTACGAGCAGTACTTC
CASSSTGWAYEQYF
>TRBV28|NA|TRBJ1-3|once
TGTGCCAGCAGTTTGGGGGCCAACTCTGGAAACACCATATATTTT
CASSLGANSGNTIYF
>TRBV2|NA|TRBJ1-1|NA
TGTGCCAGCAGTGACAGGGTTGGCACTGAAGCTTTCTTT
CASSDRVGTEAFF
>TRBV5-4|NA|TRBJ2-5|NA
TGTGCCAGCAGCAAACCCGCGGAAGAGACCCAGTACTTC
CASSKPAEETQYF
>TRBV5-1|TRBD2|TRBJ2-7|NA
TGCGCCAGCAGCTTAGCCCCCTCTAGCGGGAGGGGCTACGAGCAGTACTTC
CASSLAPSSGRGYEQYF
>TRBV5-4|NA|TRBJ2-7|NA
TGTGCCAGCAGCTTGGGAGCAACTACCTACGAGCAGTACTTC
CASSLGATTYEQYF
>TRBV4-1|TRBD1|TRBJ1-6|NA
TGCGCCAGCAGCCAATGGGATGCGGGACAGGGGAATTCACCCCTCCACTTT
CASSQWDAGQGNSPLHF
>TRBV7-3|TRBD1|TRBJ2-2|few
TGTGCCAGCAGCCCGACAGGGACCACCGGGGAGCTGTTTTTT
CASSPTGTTGELFF
>TRBV12-5|NA|TRBJ2-1|NA
TGTGCTAGTGGCCTTAGTGGTGAGCAGTTCTTC
CASGLSGEQFF
>TRBV6-5|NA|TRBJ1-1|NA
TGTGCCAGCGCACCAGGGACGAGTCGGGGAACTGAAGCTTTCTTT
CASAPGTSRGTEAFF
>TRBV30|NA|TRBJ1-5|NA
TGTGCCTGGAGTCGCGAGGGGAATCAGCCCCAGCATTTT
CAWSREGNQPQHF
>TRBV28|NA|TRBJ1-2|NA
TGTGCCAGCAGTTTCTCCCAGGACCTGGGGGGCTACACCTTC
CASSFSQDLGGYTF
>TRBV5-3|NA|TRBJ1-2|NA
TGTGCCAGAAGCTCCGACGGCCCCTATGGCTACACCTTC
CARSSDGPYGYTF
>TRBV7-2|NA|TRBJ2-3|NA
TGTGCCAGCAGTCGCCAGGACTCCGGGGAGCAGTATTTT
CASSRQDSGEQYF
>TRBV19|NA|TRBJ1-5|once
TGTGCCAGTAGTACTCAGGGTGGGCAGCCCCAGCATTTT
CASSTQGGQPQHF
>TRBV7-6|NA|TRBJ1-1|once
TGTGCCAGCACCCCGGTGGGGGGGAGGAACACTGAAGCTTTCTTT
CASTPVGGRNTEAFF
>TRBV18|TRBD1|TRBJ1-2|NA
TGTGCCAGCTCACCAATGACAGGGAGCTTCGATGGCTACACCTTC
CASSPMTGSFDGYTF
>TRBV6-4|TRBD2|TRBJ2-1|NA
TGTGCCAGCAGTGACTCGATTGCTGGCGGGGGTGAGCAGTTCTTC
CASSDSIAGGGEQFF
>TRBV7-2|TRBD1|TRBJ1-2|few
TGTGCCAGCAGCTCGGGACAGTTCTATGGCTACACCTTC
CASSSGQFYGYTF
>TRBV7-2|TRBD2|TRBJ2-3|NA
TGTGCCAGCAGCATTAGCGGGACCCCGGGAGATACGCAGTATTTT
CASSISGTPGDTQYF
>TRBV27|NA|TRBJ1-6|NA
TGTGCCAGCAGTTTCCGGGACAATAATTCACCCCTCCACTTT
CASSFRDNNSPLHF
>TRBV6-5|NA|TRBJ1-5|few
TGTGCCAGCAGGGCCGGGACCGCCGTCGTCGGGCCCCAGCATTTT
CASRAGTAVVGPQHF
>TRBV7-9|NA|TRBJ2-6|NA
TGTGCCAGCAGCTTAGTAGGGTCTGGGGCCAACGTCCTGACTTTC
CASSLVGSGANVLTF
>TRBV2|NA|TRBJ2-3|few
TGTGCCAGCAGATCGGGGACCACAGATACGCAGTATTTT
CASRSGTTDTQYF
>TRBV28|TRBD1|TRBJ1-1|NA
TGTGCCAGCCGGCCTACAGGGGCTCCTGTACCTTTCTTT
CASRPTGAPVPFF
>TRBV11-2|NA|TRBJ2-1|NA
TGTGCCAGCAGCTTAGGTGGCTACAATGAGCAGTTCTTC
CASSLGGYNEQFF
>TRBV28|NA|TRBJ2-1|NA
TGTGCCAGCAGTTTAATCAGCTCCTACAATGAGCAGTTCTTC
CASSLISSYNEQFF
>TRBV28|TRBD1|TRBJ1-1|NA
TGTGCCAGCAGTAGACAGGGGGCGGGTGAAGCTTTCTTT
CASSRQGAGEAFF
>TRBV10-2|NA|TRBJ2-7|NA
TGCGCCAGCGCAGCGCCGGGACGACGGTTTTACGAGCAGTACTTC
CASAAPGRRFYEQYF
>TRBV9|NA|TRBJ2-1|NA
TGTGCCAGCAGCGTTATGCAGATCAGGGGAAATGAGCAGTTCTTC
CASSVMQIRGNEQFF
>TRBV2|NA|TRBJ1-5|NA
TGTGCCAGCAGTGACAGGCGGGAGGATCATCAGCCCCAGCATTTT
CASSDRREDHQPQHF
>TRBV28|NA|TRBJ1-5|NA
TGTGCCAGCAGTTTAGGGGGAGGTTATAGCAATCAGCCCCAGCATTTT
CASSLGGGYSNQPQHF
>TRBV7-9|NA|TRBJ2-3|NA
TGTGCCAGCAGCTTTGGGCAGAGCACAGATACGCAGTATTTT
CASSFGQSTDTQYF
>TRBV5-1|NA|TRBJ1-4|NA
TGCGCCAGCAGCTTGGAGAGATTGGATGAAAAACTGTTTTTT
CASSLERLDEKLFF
>TRBV28|TRBD2|TRBJ2-5|NA
TGTGCCACCGCCCGCGGGGGGCAGTTAGAGACCCAGTACTTC
CATARGGQLETQYF
>TRBV5-1|NA|TRBJ2-2|NA
TGCGCCAGCAGCTTGCAGAATACGAACACCGGGGAGCTGTTTTTT
CASSLQNTNTGELFF
>TRBV11-3|NA|TRBJ2-7|many
TGTGCCAGCAGCTTAGTCCCAGGGGGGCAGCAGTACTTC
CASSLVPGGQQYF
>TRBV19|NA|TRBJ2-2|NA
TGTGCCAGTAGTACCCTCCCCGGGGAGCTGTTTTTT
CASSTLPGELFF
>TRBV7-2|NA|TRBJ2-3|NA
TGTGCCAGCAGCTTCCTGACTAGCACAGATACGCAGTATTTT
CASSFLTSTDTQYF
>TRBV7-6|NA|TRBJ1-4|NA
TGTGCCAGCAGCTTAGCGGTACAGGGCGAGGAAAAACTGTTTTTT
CASSLAVQGEEKLFF
>TRBV10-1|NA|TRBJ2-5|NA
TGCGCCAGCAGTGAGTCGGGACGTCAAGAGACCCAGTACTTC
CASSESGRQETQYF
>TRBV7-3|NA|TRBJ1-2|once
TGTGCCAGCAGCCAAGACAGGAGTAACTATGGCTACGCCTTC
CASSQDRSNYGYAF
>TRBV6-6|NA|TRBJ2-6|NA
TGTGCCAGCAGTTTTCGTAGCTCTGGGGCCAACGTCCTGACTTTC
CASSFRSSGANVLTF
>TRBV7-6|NA|TRBJ1-1|NA
TGTGCCAGCAGCTTAGGCAGGAACACTGAAGCTTTCTTT
CASSLGRNTEAFF
>TRBV10-3|TRBD1|TRBJ2-2|NA
TGTGCCACCGGTAAAACAGGGGGCACCGGGGAGCTGTTTTTT
CATGKTGGTGELFF
>TRBV28|TRBD2|TRBJ2-1|few
TGTGCCAGCAGTGGACTAGCGGGGAGCTCCTACAATGAGCAGTTCTTC
CASSGLAGSSYNEQFF
>TRBV30|TRBD2|TRBJ2-3|NA
TGTGCCTGGAGTGTCGGACTAGCGGGAGGAGAAGATACGCAGTATTTT
CAWSVGLAGGEDTQYF
>TRBV9|NA|TRBJ2-3|NA
TGTGCCAGCAGCGTAGACCCCAGGGTGAGTGGTACGCAGTATTTT
CASSVDPRVSGTQYF
>TRBV4-1|NA|TRBJ1-3|NA
TGCGCCAGCAGCCAAACACCGAGCACTGGAAACACCATATATTTT
CASSQTPSTGNTIYF